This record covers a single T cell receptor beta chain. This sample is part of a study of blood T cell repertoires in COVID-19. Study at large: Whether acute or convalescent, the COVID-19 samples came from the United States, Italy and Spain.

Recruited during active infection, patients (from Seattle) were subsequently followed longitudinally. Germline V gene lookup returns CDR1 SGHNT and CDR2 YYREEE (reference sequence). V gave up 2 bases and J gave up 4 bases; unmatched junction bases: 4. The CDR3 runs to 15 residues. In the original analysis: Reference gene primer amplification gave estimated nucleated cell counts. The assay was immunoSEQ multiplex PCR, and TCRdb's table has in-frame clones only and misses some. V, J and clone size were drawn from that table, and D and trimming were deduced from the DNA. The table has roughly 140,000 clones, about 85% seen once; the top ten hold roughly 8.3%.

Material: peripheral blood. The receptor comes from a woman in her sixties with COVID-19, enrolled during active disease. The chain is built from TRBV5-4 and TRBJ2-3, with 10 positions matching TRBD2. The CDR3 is CASSFKAGGADTQYF. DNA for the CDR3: TGTGCCAGCAGCTTCAAAGCGGGGGGGGCAGATACGCAGTATTTT.